The text below deals with one TCR beta chain. The data belong to a study of blood T cell repertoires in COVID-19. The overall study: The United States, Italy and Spain supplied acute and convalescent COVID-19 samples. Sample material is recorded as cDNA or gDNA derived from T cells, B-cell-depleted T cells, or PBMCs.

How the authors handled the data: Nucleated cell number was recorded as an estimate derived from reference gene primer amplification. Produced via immunoSEQ multiplex PCR; TCRdb's table is partial and in-frame only. D and trimming were read from the DNA, whereas the V and J calls and clone size are those reported in that table. The sample lists about 160,000 clones, over 85% occurring once. The CDR3 covers 15 residues. The ends were cut back, 1 base at V and 4 bases at J, with 10 bases in the middle. Germline V gene sequence: CDR1 SEHNR, CDR2 FQNEAQ (reference sequence). The sequence was collected from a woman between 50 and 59 years old with acute or convalescent COVID-19. Sequenced input: peripheral blood. The genes are TRBV7-9 and TRBJ2-2; maybe TRBD2 (6 bases). CDR3: CASSLGTGSTGELFF. The CDR3 DNA follows: TGTGCCAGCAGCTTAGGGACCGGGAGCACCGGGGAGCTGTTTTTT.